Given below is one T cell receptor (beta chain) in context. A read error may produce the germline difference seen at one junction end. This specimen comes from a study of blood T cells in healthy people across ages. The CDR3 is 16 amino acids. Next came a second PCR, run for about 7 to 11 cycles, which used a sample-barcoded 5' primer along with a J-beta primer mix. TCRdb reprocessed the 5' RACE reads with MiXCR, giving one entry per CDR3 protein. In the table there are under 850,000 distinct CDR3 sequences, about 37% of which are singletons. The chain joins TRBV12-3 or TRBV12-4 to TRBJ1-1; D might be TRBD1 (5 bases). The sample consisted of blood. The receptor's source is a man in his late teens or twenties in good health. Written as DNA, the CDR3 is TGTGCCAACAGTTTAGCGTCCGCAGGGTATAGCACTGAAGCTTTCTTT. It encodes CANSLASAGYSTEAFF.